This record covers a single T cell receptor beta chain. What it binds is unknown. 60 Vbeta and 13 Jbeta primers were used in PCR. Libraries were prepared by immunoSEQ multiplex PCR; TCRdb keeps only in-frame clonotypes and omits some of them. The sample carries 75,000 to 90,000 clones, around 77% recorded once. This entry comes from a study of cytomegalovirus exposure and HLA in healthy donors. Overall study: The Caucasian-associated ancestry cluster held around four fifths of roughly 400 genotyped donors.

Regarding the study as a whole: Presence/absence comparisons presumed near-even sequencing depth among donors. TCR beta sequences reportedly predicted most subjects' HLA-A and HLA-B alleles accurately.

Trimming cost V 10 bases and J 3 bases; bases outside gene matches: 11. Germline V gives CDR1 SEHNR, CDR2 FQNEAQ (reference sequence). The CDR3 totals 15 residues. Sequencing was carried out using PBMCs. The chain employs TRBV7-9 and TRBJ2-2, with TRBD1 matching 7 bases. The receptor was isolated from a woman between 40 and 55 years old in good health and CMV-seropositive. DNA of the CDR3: TGTGCCAATAACCCAGGGGGATTGGACACCGGGGAGCTGTTTTTT. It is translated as CANNPGGLDTGELFF.